The T cell receptor beta chain under discussion was sequenced for a study of T cells in Graves' hyperthyroidism and ophthalmopathy. Findings of the study overall: Most thyroid clonotypes expanded above 0.001 were also detected in blood.

This clonotype was observed many times. The antigen remains unidentified. Absent ophthalmopathy progression within 18 months defined stable Graves' hyperthyroidism. Used for diagnoses were clinical symptoms, serum thyroxine and TRAb, thyroid ultrasound and orbital computed tomography. Deletions cut 5 bases from V and 8 bases from J, with 15 bases between. The CDR3 length is 13 residues. Germline CDR1 is MDHEN and CDR2 is SYDVKM. The source material, RNA transcripts, was used to amplify TCR beta CDR3 regions. RT-PCR in the first round (using the HTBI primer set) targeted the TCR CDR3. TCRdb re-derived calls from the multiplex PCR reads in MiXCR, one entry per CDR3 protein. The sample has some 420,000 distinct CDR3 sequences, about an eighth seen once; the top ten hold 5% to 6%.

This chain links TRBV28 with TRBJ1-1; D unclear. The sample comprised blood. This receptor was taken from a woman between 18 and 29 years old with Graves' hyperthyroidism. The CDR3 reads CASSPNPVPEAFF. CDR3 DNA: TGTGCCAGCAGTCCCAACCCAGTCCCAGAAGCTTTCTTT.